The present T cell receptor beta chain was sequenced within a study of tumor-infiltrating lymphocytes in primary liver carcinoma. For the study at large: The number of productive TCRbeta reads per sample ranged from roughly 3.65 to 7.5 million and was similar across tissue types. Study results and caveats: Appearing in all five tumor regions was true of only about 8-24% of top clones. Compared with tumor region pairs, tumor-adjacent and tumor-blood pairs overlapped less.

About this clonotype: The target antigen is unknown. Germline and junction disagree at one end, which may indicate a read error.

CDR1 SGHTS and CDR2 YDEGEE come from the germline V gene. The CDR3 contains 11 residues. From approximately 530 ng of total RNA, TCR beta-specific cDNA was reverse-transcribed using a constant-region primer. ARM-PCR was slightly modified, and three nested multiplex PCR rounds with it gave rise to the TCR beta libraries. The first two PCR rounds, around 10 cycles each, used TRBV1-TRBV30 forward primers and a C-beta reverse primer. Via MiXCR, TCRdb re-called the multiplex PCR reads, giving one row per CDR3 protein. This sample yields roughly 22,000 distinct CDR3 sequences, of which around 84% are seen a single time; 35% to 40% belongs to the top ten. Extraction of RNA together with DNA used roughly 19-32 mg of unsorted bulk tissue. Enrolled patients were chronically infected with HBV and treatment-naive.

The chain uses TRBV5-8 and TRBJ2-1; D remains ambiguous. This sequence originates from a woman in her thirties with primary liver carcinoma and hepatitis B virus infection. The sequencing input was liver tumor tissue from sampling region 2. Subset given: tumor region T2, inferior pole. The CDR3 is CASGRFDEQSF. In nucleotides, the CDR3 is TGTGCCTCGGGTCGTTTCGATGAGCAGTCCTTC.